This T cell receptor (beta chain) was recovered during a study of shared clonotypes between healthy human individuals. Study conclusions and caveats: Sequencing depth was a factor that was expected to affect clonotype sharing among donors. All-four-donor shared clonotypes had higher generation probabilities than non-shared clonotypes did.

The protocol was immunoSEQ multiplex PCR, while the TCRdb copy is restricted to in-frame clones and leaves out a portion. The table lists about 1 million clones, approximately 76% of them singletons. Trimming removed 4 bases at V and 1 base at J, with 17 bases between. Germline V gene sequence: CDR1 SGDLS, CDR2 YYNGEE. This CDR3 has 16 amino acids. About this clone: Its antigen is currently unknown.

Sample: memory CD4+ T cells sorted from blood. Subset: CD45RA-negative fraction. This chain uses TRBV9 with TRBJ1-2, with D tentatively TRBD1 (5 bases). This sequence originates from a man between 18 and 29 years old in good health. In DNA form, the CDR3 reads TGTGCCAGCAGCCCCAGGGTATATTGGGATAACTATGGCTACACCTTC. It translates to CASSPRVYWDNYGYTF. Using reference TRBV9 and TRBJ1-2 for the parts outside the CDR3, the full variable domain is DSGVTQTPKHLITATGQRVTLRCSPRSGDLSVYWYQQSLDQGLQFLIQYYNGEERAKGNILERFSAQQFPDLHSELNLSSLELGDSALYFCASSPRVYWDNYGYTFGSGTRLTVV.